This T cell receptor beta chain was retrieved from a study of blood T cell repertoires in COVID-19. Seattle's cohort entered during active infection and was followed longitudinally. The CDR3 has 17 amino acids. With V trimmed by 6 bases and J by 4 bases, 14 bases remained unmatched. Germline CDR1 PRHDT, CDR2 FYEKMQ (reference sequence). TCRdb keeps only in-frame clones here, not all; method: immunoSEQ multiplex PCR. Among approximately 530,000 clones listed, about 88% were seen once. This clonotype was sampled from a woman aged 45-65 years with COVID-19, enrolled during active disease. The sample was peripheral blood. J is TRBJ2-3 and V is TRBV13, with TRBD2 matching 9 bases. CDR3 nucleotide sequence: TGTGCCAGCAGTCCGACCGGGCGGGGGGGCGCCGCAGATACGCAGTATTTT. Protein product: CASSPTGRGGAADTQYF.